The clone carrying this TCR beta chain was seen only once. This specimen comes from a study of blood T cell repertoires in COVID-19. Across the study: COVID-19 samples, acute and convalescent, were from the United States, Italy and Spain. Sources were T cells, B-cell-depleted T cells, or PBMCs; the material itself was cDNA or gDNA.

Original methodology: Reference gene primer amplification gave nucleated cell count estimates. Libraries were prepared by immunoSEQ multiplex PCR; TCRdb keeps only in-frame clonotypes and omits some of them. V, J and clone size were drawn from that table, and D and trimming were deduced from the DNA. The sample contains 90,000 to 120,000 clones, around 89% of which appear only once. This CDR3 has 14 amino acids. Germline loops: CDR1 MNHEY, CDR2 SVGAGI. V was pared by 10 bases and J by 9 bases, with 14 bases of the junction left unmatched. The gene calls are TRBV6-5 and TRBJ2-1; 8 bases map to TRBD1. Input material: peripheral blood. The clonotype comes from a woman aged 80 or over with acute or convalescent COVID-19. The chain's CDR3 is CATQSQGAPGEQFF. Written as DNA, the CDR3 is TGTGCCACCCAGTCCCAGGGGGCGCCGGGTGAGCAGTTCTTC.